Listed below are T cell receptor beta chains from one sample, sequenced in a study of post-analysis software for immune sequencing data. TCRdb reanalysed the PCR reads using MiXCR and keeps one entry per CDR3 protein. The sample includes 430,000 or so distinct CDR3 sequences, roughly 38% of them seen just once. Sequencing was done on a sample of blood. Source of these receptors: a girl aged 2 to 10 with multiple sclerosis. The CDR3 runs from the conserved cysteine through the conserved F or W. The D gene is left open where the match is weak.

length,V,J,D,CDR3
14,TRBV2,.,.,CASSERAGPNEQYF
15,TRBV5-1,TRBJ2-1,.,CASSLRDSAYNEQFF
15,TRBV9,TRBJ2-3,TRBD1,CASSVWGQGTDTQYF
17,TRBV5-1,TRBJ2-1,.,CASSPTSLRRSYNEQFF
16,TRBV5-1,.,.,CASSWTGTADLETQYF
15,TRBV20-1,TRBJ2-1,TRBD2,CSAPPGLAAYNEQFF
17,TRBV19,TRBJ2-5,TRBD1,CASSPYRAGGGQETQYF
11,TRBV5-6,TRBJ1-2,.,CASSSVNGYTF
14,TRBV20-1,TRBJ2-5,TRBD2,CSAVQREGRETQYF
13,TRBV5-1,TRBJ2-5,.,CASRVALQETQYF
14,TRBV12-3/TRBV12-4,TRBJ1-2,.,CASSPPGRDYGYTF
13,TRBV6-2/TRBV6-3,TRBJ2-1,TRBD2,CASGLAGANEQFF
15,TRBV11-3,TRBJ2-2,.,CASSSVSGATGELFF
16,TRBV20-1,TRBJ1-5,.,CSARLKGPSSNQPQHF
13,TRBV29-1,TRBJ2-7,.,CSVDGKAGHEQYF
16,TRBV20-1,TRBJ2-7,TRBD1,CSARSRGRFSSYEQYF
16,TRBV5-5,TRBJ2-5,TRBD2,CASSLWAGREGETQYF
13,TRBV7-2,TRBJ2-5,.,CASSLGRRETQYF
15,TRBV7-4,TRBJ1-1,.,CASSQRGPLGTEAFF
16,TRBV29-1,TRBJ1-1,.,CSVVGARSSVNTEAFF
12,TRBV6-1,TRBJ2-5,TRBD2,CASKRDPYEQHF
12,TRBV29-1,TRBJ1-2,.,CSVARTNYGYTF
16,TRBV20-1,TRBJ1-2,TRBD1,CSARRDSGSPVYGYTF
16,TRBV24-1,TRBJ2-3,TRBD1,CATSETWDRDTDTQYF
15,TRBV4-3,TRBJ2-5,.,CASSQTLRAEETQYF
20,TRBV20-1,TRBJ2-1,TRBD2,CSARGWSRGLAGVSYNEQFF
17,TRBV5-6,TRBJ2-5,.,CASSLVGRPPHSGTQYF
14,TRBV4-1,TRBJ2-7,.,CASSPTSGDYEQYF
12,TRBV5-1,TRBJ2-1,.,CASSPGGGEQFF
14,TRBV30,.,.,CAWSVDSPSYEQYF
12,TRBV2,TRBJ1-4,.,CASRTGNEKLFF
17,TRBV6-5,TRBJ2-7,TRBD1,CASSYSAQGALSYEQYF
14,TRBV18,TRBJ1-2,.,CASSPEAQTGGYTF
13,TRBV13,TRBJ1-2,.,CASSLGGSNGYTF
12,TRBV10-3,TRBJ2-5,.,CAISEYEETQYF
17,TRBV6-1,TRBJ2-1,TRBD2,CASRGSLAGGPGNEQFF
14,TRBV20-1,TRBJ2-1,.,CSASEGADYNEQFF
12,TRBV28,TRBJ2-7,.,CASSPATQEQYF
15,TRBV20-1,TRBJ2-1,TRBD2,CSARETSGTYNEQFF
16,TRBV12-3/TRBV12-4,TRBJ2-5,.,CASSFGVGSLQETQYF
14,TRBV12-3/TRBV12-4,TRBJ1-1,TRBD1,CASSRDSVNTEAFF
16,TRBV7-3,TRBJ2-3,TRBD2,CASSLTAGGTTDTQYF
14,TRBV4-1,TRBJ2-7,.,CASSHPPRSYEQYF